What follows are 14 T cell receptor beta chains derived from one specimen sequenced in a study of shared clonotypes between healthy human individuals. This table comes from immunoSEQ multiplex PCR, and its TCRdb copy is limited to in-frame clones, with some not included. The sample includes about 1.1 million clones, approximately 77% of them seen just once. Sequences were obtained from memory CD4+ T cells from PBMCs. Subset described: CD45RA-negative fraction. The receptors come from a man aged 18 to 35 in good health. Some clones in this sample may be carry-over from other donors' samples.

The chain recombines TRBV28 with TRBJ1-1; D not resolved. This CDR3 is built from 16 residues. CDR1 MDHEN and CDR2 SYDVKM come from the germline V gene. Trimming left V 6 bases short and J 0 bases short, with 17 bases between. The DNA for the CDR3 is TGTGCCAGCAGCAACCCCCGAGAGACCTTGAACACTGAAGCTTTCTTT. Translation: CASSNPRETLNTEAFF.

The J gene is TRBJ2-2, the V gene TRBV6-5; TRBD2 is a possible D gene (5 bases). This CDR3 is built from 16 residues. The V and J ends lost 1 base and 1 base respectively, with 10 bases between them. Germline V CDR1 and CDR2: MNHEY, SVGAGI. The CDR3 protein is CASSYFRTLNTGELFF. The CDR3 DNA follows: TGTGCCAGCAGTTACTTCCGGACTTTGAACACCGGGGAGCTGTTTTTT.

J is TRBJ2-3 and V is TRBV27; 7 bases match TRBD1. Germline assignment: CDR1 MNHEY and CDR2 SMNVEV (reference sequence). The V segment lost 6 bases and the J segment 2 bases; nucleotides outside the gene matches: 8. CDR3 length: 15 amino acids. The CDR3 sequence is CASSPRQGITDTQYF. CDR3 sequence (DNA): TGTGCCAGCAGCCCCCGACAGGGTATCACAGATACGCAGTATTTT.

This clone was seen more than once but under ten times. The genes are TRBV11-2 and TRBJ2-1; D is uncertain. The CDR3 has 12 amino acids. The V gene's germline CDR1 is SGHAT and CDR2 FQNNGV. V dropped 3 bases and J dropped 7 bases, with 7 bases sitting between them. The CDR3 is CASSFVTNEQFF. The CDR3 DNA is TGTGCCAGCAGCTTCGTGACGAATGAGCAGTTCTTC. The entire variable domain, with the rest obtained from reference TRBV11-2 and TRBJ2-1, is as follows: EAGVAQSPRYKIIEKRQSVAFWCNPISGHATLYWYQQILGQGPKLLIQFQNNGVVDDSQLPKDRFSAERLKGVDSTLKIQPAKLEDSAVYLCASSFVTNEQFFGPGTRLTVL.

This rearrangement joins TRBV7-2 to TRBJ2-7; 7 nucleotides align to TRBD1. Looked up from germline, CDR1 is SGHTA and CDR2 is FQGNSA. This CDR3 spans 12 amino acids. The junction had 4 bases not matched to a gene; V was cut back by 5 bases and J by 6 bases. The CDR3 DNA reads as TGTGCCAGCAGCCTGCGGACAGGCGAGCAGTACTTC. Translated, it gives CASSLRTGEQYF.

Remarks on this clone: With a much larger clone just one base away, this may be a read error. Other nucleotide sequences in the sample specify the same CDR3. V usage is TRBV10-3 and J usage is TRBJ2-7; 10 bases fit TRBD1. CDR1 is ENHRY and CDR2 is SYGVKD in the germline V gene. The CDR3 extends over 14 amino acids. With V trimmed by 6 bases and J by 6 bases, 8 bases remained unmatched. The CDR3 sequence: CAIRVGQGFGEQYF. As DNA, the CDR3 is TGTGCCATCAGGGTGGGACAGGGGTTTGGCGAGCAGTACTTC.

The J gene is TRBJ2-7, the V gene TRBV29-1; weak D call: TRBD2 (6 bases). Germline CDR1 and CDR2: SQVTM and ANQGSEA. The CDR3 loop spans 16 amino acids. The V and J ends lost 0 bases and 0 bases respectively, with 15 bases between them. The CDR3 loop is CSVEDGGGRSSYEQYF. DNA for the CDR3: TGCAGCGTTGAAGATGGGGGAGGCCGGTCCTCCTACGAGCAGTACTTC.

Regarding this clone: Other DNA variants within this sample encode the same CDR3. The chain links TRBV28 to TRBJ1-2, with 8 nucleotides matching TRBD1. Per germline, CDR1 MDHEN and CDR2 SYDVKM. Trimming took 4 bases from V and 4 from J; bases not matched to a gene: 5. This CDR3 has 14 amino acids. The CDR3 DNA is TGTGCCAGCAGTTCCACCCAGGGGGCCTATGGCTACACCTTC. This codes for CASSSTQGAYGYTF.

The chain uses TRBV7-9 and TRBJ2-3, with D hard to call. The germline V and J ends were trimmed by 1 base and 0 bases, with 8 bases remaining between them. The CDR3 is 15 residues long. Germline V gives CDR1 SEHNR, CDR2 FQNEAQ (reference sequence). The CDR3 is CASSLGSLSTDTQYF. For the CDR3, the DNA is TGTGCCAGCAGCTTAGGTTCCCTCAGCACAGATACGCAGTATTTT.

The genes are TRBV5-1 and TRBJ2-3, with 13 bases that match TRBD2. V was pared by 5 bases and J by 3 bases, with 6 bases of the junction left unmatched. This CDR3 is 16 amino acids long. Germline V gene lookup returns CDR1 SGHRS and CDR2 YFSETQ. CDR3 nucleotides: TGCGCCAGCAGGGATGGGACTAGCGGGATGACAGATACGCAGTATTTT. Translated, it gives CASRDGTSGMTDTQYF.

This clone was seen a handful of times. A much larger clone lies a single base off, so this may be a read error. V usage is TRBV28 and J usage is TRBJ1-6; 7 positions match TRBD1. The CDR3 extends over 15 amino acids. Germline lookup yields CDR1 MDHEN and CDR2 SYDVKM. CDR3 region: CAGSPPGQRISPLHF. CDR3 coding DNA: TGTGCCGGCAGCCCACCGGGACAGCGTATCTCACCCCTCCACTTT.

This clone was observed many times. This specimen includes other DNA sequences encoding the same CDR3. This rearrangement joins TRBV2 to TRBJ1-3; D is undetermined. CDR1 is SNHLY, CDR2 FYNNEI, per germline. This CDR3 has 12 residues. V was cut by 1 base and J by 4 bases, with 2 bases left in between. CDR3 sequence (DNA): TGTGCCAGCAGTGAAGGCGGAAACACCATATATTTT. Its translation: CASSEGGNTIYF. Drawing the rest from reference TRBV2 and TRBJ1-3, the complete variable domain is EPEVTQTPSHQVTQMGQEVILRCVPISNHLYFYWYRQILGQKVEFLVSFYNNEISEKSEIFDDQFSVERPDGSNFTLKIRSTKLEDSAMYFCASSEGGNTIYFGEGSWLTVV.

Details on this clone: A much larger clone differs by one base, so this may be a read error. The V gene is TRBV25-1, the J gene TRBJ1-1; TRBD1 agrees at 9 bases. J was trimmed by 4 bases and V by 10 bases; bases with no gene match: 7. The CDR3 has 13 residues. Germline CDR1 reads MGHDK; CDR2 reads SYGVNS. CDR3 bases: TGTGCCAAACAGGGGGCGATAAGCACTGAAGCTTTCTTT. Encoded protein: CAKQGAISTEAFF.

This chain connects TRBV6-5 to TRBJ2-7; 8 bases match TRBD1. The CDR3 runs 12 residues. Losses at the gene ends were 5 bases for V and 6 bases for J; bases not matched to a gene: 3. Germline CDR1 and CDR2: MNHEY and SVGAGI. The CDR3 loop is CASSRQGSEQYF. For the CDR3, the DNA is TGTGCCAGCAGTAGACAGGGGTCCGAGCAGTACTTC.